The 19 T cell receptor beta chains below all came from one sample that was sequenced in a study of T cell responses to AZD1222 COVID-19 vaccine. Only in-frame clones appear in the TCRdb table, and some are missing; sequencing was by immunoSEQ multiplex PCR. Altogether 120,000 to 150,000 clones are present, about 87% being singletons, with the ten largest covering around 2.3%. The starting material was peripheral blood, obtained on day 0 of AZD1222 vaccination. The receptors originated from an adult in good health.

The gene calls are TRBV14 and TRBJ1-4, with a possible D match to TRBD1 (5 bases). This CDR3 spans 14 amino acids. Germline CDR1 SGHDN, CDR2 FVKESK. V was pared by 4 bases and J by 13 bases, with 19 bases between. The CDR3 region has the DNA TGTGCCAGCAGCCCTCAACTTAGAGCGGGGGGACTGTTTTTT. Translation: CASSPQLRAGGLFF.

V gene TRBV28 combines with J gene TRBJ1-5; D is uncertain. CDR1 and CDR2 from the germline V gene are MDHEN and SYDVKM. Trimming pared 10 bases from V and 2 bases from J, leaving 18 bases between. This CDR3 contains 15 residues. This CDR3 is CATDPREGGNQPQHF. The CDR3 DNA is TGTGCCACAGATCCCCGGGAGGGAGGCAATCAGCCCCAGCATTTT.

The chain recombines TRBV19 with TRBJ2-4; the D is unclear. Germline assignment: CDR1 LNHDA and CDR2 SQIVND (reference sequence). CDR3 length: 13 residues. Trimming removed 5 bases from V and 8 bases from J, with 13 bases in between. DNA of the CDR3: TGTGCCAGTAGTTTCCGACCCCAGGACATTCAGTACTTC. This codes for CASSFRPQDIQYF.

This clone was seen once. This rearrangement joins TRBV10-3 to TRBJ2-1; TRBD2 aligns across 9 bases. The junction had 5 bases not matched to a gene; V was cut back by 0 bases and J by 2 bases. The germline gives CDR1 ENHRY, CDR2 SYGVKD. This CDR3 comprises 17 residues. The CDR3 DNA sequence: TGTGCCATCAGTGAGTCGGATGCGGGAGGGCCCTACAATGAGCAGTTCTTC. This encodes CAISESDAGGPYNEQFF.

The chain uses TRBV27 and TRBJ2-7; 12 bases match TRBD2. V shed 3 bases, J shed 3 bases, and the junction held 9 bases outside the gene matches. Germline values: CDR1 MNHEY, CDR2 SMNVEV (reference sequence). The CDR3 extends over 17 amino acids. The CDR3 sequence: CASSFSGLAGLDYEQYF. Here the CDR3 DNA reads TGTGCCAGCAGTTTCTCAGGACTAGCGGGACTTGACTACGAGCAGTACTTC.

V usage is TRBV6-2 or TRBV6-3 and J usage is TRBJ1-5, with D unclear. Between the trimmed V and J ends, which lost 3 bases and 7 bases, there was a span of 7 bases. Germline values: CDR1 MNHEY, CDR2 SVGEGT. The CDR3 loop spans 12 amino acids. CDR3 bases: TGTGCCAGCAGTTATTCAAGACAGCCCCAGCATTTT. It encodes CASSYSRQPQHF.

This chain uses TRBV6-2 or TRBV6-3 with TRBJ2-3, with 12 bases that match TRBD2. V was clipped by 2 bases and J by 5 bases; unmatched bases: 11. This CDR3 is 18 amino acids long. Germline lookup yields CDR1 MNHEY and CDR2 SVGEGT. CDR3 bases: TGTGCCAGCAGTTACAGGACTAGCGGGACCCACCGGAAAGATACGCAGTATTTT. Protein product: CASSYRTSGTHRKDTQYF.

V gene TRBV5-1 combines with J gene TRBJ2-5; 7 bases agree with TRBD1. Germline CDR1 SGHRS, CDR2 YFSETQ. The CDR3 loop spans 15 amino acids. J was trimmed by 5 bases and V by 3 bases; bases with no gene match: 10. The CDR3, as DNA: TGCGCCAGCAGCTCTACAGGGGTCCGAATTGAGACCCAGTACTTC. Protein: CASSSTGVRIETQYF. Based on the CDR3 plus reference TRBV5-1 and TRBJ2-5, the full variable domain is KAGVTQTPRYLIKTRGQQVTLSCSPISGHRSVSWYQQTPGQGLQFLFEYFSETQRNKGNFPGRFSGRQFSNSRSEMNVSTLELGDSALYLCASSSTGVRIETQYFGPGTRLLVL.

For the CDR3, the DNA is TGCGCCAGCAGTGAGACAACCCTGGGAGCCCATCGGGGCTACACCTTC. It translates to CASSETTLGAHRGYTF. The chain links TRBV10-2 to TRBJ1-2; D gene ambiguous. CDR1 WSHSY and CDR2 SAAADI come from the germline V gene. This CDR3 is 16 amino acids long. Trimming removed 2 bases at V and 8 bases at J, with 21 bases between.

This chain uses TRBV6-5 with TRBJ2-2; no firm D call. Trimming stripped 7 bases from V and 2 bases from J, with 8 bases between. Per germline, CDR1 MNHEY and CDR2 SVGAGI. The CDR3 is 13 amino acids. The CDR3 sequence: CASIAANTGELFF. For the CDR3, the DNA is TGTGCCAGCATTGCGGCAAACACCGGGGAGCTGTTTTTT.

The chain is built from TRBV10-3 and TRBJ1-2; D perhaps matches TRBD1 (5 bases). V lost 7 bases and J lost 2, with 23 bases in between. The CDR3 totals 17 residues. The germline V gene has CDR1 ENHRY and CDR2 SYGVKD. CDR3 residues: CAITSSPAGGPNYGYTF. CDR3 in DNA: TGTGCCATCACCTCCTCCCCGGCTGGGGGTCCAAACTATGGCTACACCTTC.

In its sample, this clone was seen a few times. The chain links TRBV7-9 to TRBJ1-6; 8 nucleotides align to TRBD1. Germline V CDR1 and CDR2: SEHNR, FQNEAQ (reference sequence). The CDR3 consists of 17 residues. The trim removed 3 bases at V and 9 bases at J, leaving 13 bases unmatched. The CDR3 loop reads CASSLSRTGNRASPLHF. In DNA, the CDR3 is TGTGCCAGCAGCTTGTCGCGGACAGGGAATCGGGCTTCACCCCTCCACTTT.

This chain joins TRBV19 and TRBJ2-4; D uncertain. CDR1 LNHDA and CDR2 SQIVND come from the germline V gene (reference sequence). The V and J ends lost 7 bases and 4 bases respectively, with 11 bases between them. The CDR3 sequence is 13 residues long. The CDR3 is CASTGLLKNIQYF. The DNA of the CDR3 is TGTGCCAGTACTGGGCTGCTAAAAAACATTCAGTACTTC.

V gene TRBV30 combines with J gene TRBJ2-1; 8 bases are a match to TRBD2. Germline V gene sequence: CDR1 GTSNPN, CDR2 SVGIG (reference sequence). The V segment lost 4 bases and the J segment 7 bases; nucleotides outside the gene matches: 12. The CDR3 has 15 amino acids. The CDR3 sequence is CAWTGVSGRGNEQFF. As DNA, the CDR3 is TGTGCCTGGACGGGCGTCAGCGGGAGAGGGAATGAGCAGTTCTTC.

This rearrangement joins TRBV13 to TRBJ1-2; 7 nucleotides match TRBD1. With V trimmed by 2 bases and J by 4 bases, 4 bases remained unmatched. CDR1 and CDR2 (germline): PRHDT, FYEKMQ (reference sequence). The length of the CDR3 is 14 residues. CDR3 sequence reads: CASSLRDSPYGYTF. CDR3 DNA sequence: TGTGCCAGCAGCTTAAGGGACAGCCCCTATGGCTACACCTTC.

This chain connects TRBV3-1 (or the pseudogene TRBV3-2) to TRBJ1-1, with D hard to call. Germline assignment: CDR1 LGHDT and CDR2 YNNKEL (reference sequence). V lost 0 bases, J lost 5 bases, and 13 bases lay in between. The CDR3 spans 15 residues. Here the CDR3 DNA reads TGTGCCAGCAGCCAAGATCCCCCAGGAAGAACTGAAGCTTTCTTT. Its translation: CASSQDPPGRTEAFF.

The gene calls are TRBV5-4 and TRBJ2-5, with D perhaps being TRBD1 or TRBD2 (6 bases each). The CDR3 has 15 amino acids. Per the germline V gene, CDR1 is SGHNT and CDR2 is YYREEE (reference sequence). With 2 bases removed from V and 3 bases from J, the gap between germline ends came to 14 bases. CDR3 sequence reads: CASSLPGGPKETQYF. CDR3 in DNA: TGTGCCAGCAGCTTACCTGGGGGGCCGAAAGAGACCCAGTACTTC.

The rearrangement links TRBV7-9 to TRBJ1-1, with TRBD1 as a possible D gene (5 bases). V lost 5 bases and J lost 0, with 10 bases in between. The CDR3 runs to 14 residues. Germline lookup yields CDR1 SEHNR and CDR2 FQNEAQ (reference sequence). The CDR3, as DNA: TGTGCCAGCAGCGGTTTGGGGGTGAACACTGAAGCTTTCTTT. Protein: CASSGLGVNTEAFF.

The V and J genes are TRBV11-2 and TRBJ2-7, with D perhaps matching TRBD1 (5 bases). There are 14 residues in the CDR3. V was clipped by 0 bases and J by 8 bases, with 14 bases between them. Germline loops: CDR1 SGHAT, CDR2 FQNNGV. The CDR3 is CASSLDRGQGKQYF. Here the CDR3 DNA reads TGTGCCAGCAGCTTAGACCGAGGTCAGGGAAAGCAGTACTTC. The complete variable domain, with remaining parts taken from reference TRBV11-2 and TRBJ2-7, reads EAGVAQSPRYKIIEKRQSVAFWCNPISGHATLYWYQQILGQGPKLLIQFQNNGVVDDSQLPKDRFSAERLKGVDSTLKIQPAKLEDSAVYLCASSLDRGQGKQYFGPGTRLTVT.